This T cell receptor (beta chain) originates from a study of radiotherapy plus CTLA-4 blockade in lung cancer. About this clone itself: Its antigen is unidentified. The junction departs from the called germline gene at one end, perhaps through a read error.

Germline V gene lookup returns CDR1 SEHNR and CDR2 FQNEAQ (reference sequence). The CDR3 consists of 14 residues. The study, taken as a whole, reports: After radiotherapy and ipilimumab, tumor-derived clones expanded in peripheral blood.

The data were produced by immunoSEQ multiplex PCR, yet TCRdb's version contains in-frame clones alone and is incomplete. In the table there are around 82,000 clones, about 80% of which are singletons. The material was peripheral blood, obtained from a patient treated with radiotherapy plus ipilimumab. The TCR was taken from a human donor with non-small cell lung cancer who had stable disease on radiotherapy plus ipilimumab. The chain carries TRBV7-9 and TRBJ2-3; 9 bases are shared with TRBD2. The CDR3 loop reads CASSLAGSTDTQYF. CDR3 DNA: TGTGCCAGCAGCCTAGCGGGATCCACAGATACGCAGTATTTT.